These 17 T cell receptor beta chains originate from one sample sequenced in a study of blood T cells in healthy people across ages. Through a sample-barcoded 5' primer and a J-beta primer mix, a second PCR was run for about 6 to 12 cycles. TCRdb re-called the 5' RACE reads through MiXCR, storing one row per CDR3 protein. The repertoire holds about 800,000 distinct CDR3 sequences, with about 25% as singletons. These same data were also listed under a study on T cells of mothers and their children.

The specimen sequenced was blood. The receptors were gathered from a boy between 5 and 17 years old in good health.

The chain joins TRBV20-1 to TRBJ2-1; a possible D gene is TRBD2 (5 bases). The CDR3 covers 14 residues. Germline CDR1 and CDR2: DFQATT and SNEGSKA (reference sequence). Trimming pared 0 bases from V and 14 bases from J, leaving 20 bases between. DNA of the CDR3: TGCAGTGCTAGAGAAGGTGCGGAGGTAGTCCATAAGTTCTTC. Translated: CSAREGAEVVHKFF.

This clonotype was seen a single time. The chain recombines TRBV19 with TRBJ2-7; tentative D call: TRBD1 (6 bases). Germline loops: CDR1 LNHDA, CDR2 SQIVND (reference sequence). The CDR3 has 16 residues. V was cut by 4 bases and J by 0 bases, with 16 bases left in between. The CDR3 sequence is CASSTSQGRSSYEQYF. The CDR3 DNA reads TGTGCCAGTAGTACGTCACAGGGAAGGAGCTCCTACGAGCAGTACTTC.

The V gene is TRBV9, the J gene TRBJ1-2; D is unresolved. Germline V lookup: CDR1 SGDLS, CDR2 YYNGEE. V was trimmed by 0 bases and J by 8 bases, leaving 11 bases between them. This CDR3 region has 13 residues. CDR3 coding DNA: TGTGCCAGCAGCGTAGGACCCGTGGAAGGCTACACCTTC. The encoded protein is CASSVGPVEGYTF.

This chain joins TRBV7-2 and TRBJ1-5, with 11 bases lining up with TRBD1. CDR1 is SGHTA and CDR2 is FQGNSA in the germline V gene. After removal of 5 bases from V and 7 bases from J, the junction contained 10 bases not matched to a gene. The CDR3 is 16 amino acids. The CDR3 nucleotides are TGTGCCAGCAGCCCAGCGGACAGGGGGCGAGGGCAGCCCCAGCATTTT. This encodes CASSPADRGRGQPQHF.

The V call is TRBV20-1, the J call TRBJ1-2, with 7 nucleotides matching TRBD1. This CDR3 spans 13 amino acids. V shed 0 bases and J 13 bases; nucleotides not matched to a gene: 11. Per germline, CDR1 DFQATT and CDR2 SNEGSKA (reference sequence). The CDR3 loop reads CSARERGPTGITF. DNA for the CDR3: TGCAGTGCTAGAGAGCGGGGGCCGACAGGGATCACCTTC.

This clonotype showed up just a few times. The chain carries TRBV7-2 and TRBJ2-4; 7 bases fit TRBD2. The CDR3 runs 17 residues. Germline V gives CDR1 SGHTA, CDR2 FQGNSA. J was trimmed by 0 bases and V by 4 bases; bases with no gene match: 9. The DNA of the CDR3 is TGTGCCAGCAGCTGGGGGGGAGGCAGCGAAGCCAAAAACATTCAGTACTTC. This gives the protein CASSWGGGSEAKNIQYF.

This clonotype has only a few counts. V is TRBV20-1 and J is TRBJ2-5; TRBD1 aligns across 9 bases. Germline CDR1 and CDR2: DFQATT and SNEGSKA (reference sequence). The CDR3 is 14 residues long. The ends lost 2 bases at V and 5 bases at J; junction bases unmatched: 6. The CDR3 coding sequence is TGCAGTGCTAGAACAGGGGGCGCGAGGGAGACCCAGTACTTC. Protein: CSARTGGARETQYF.

The chain carries TRBV4-3 and TRBJ2-6; either TRBD1 or TRBD2 may fit D (6 bases each). This CDR3 contains 16 residues. V lost 0 bases and J lost 4, with 10 bases in between. The V gene's germline CDR1 is LGHNA and CDR2 YSLEER. The CDR3, as DNA: TGCGCCAGCAGCCAAGAGGTCGGGGGCGGGGCCAACGTCCTGACTTTC. This codes for CASSQEVGGGANVLTF.

In this sample, this clonotype turned up once. The J gene is TRBJ1-3, the V gene TRBV2; D gene uncertain. Trimming removed 7 bases at V and 0 bases at J, with 13 bases between. From germline, CDR1 is SNHLY and CDR2 FYNNEI. This CDR3 has 15 amino acids. CDR3 sequence: CASNPTADSGNTIYF. CDR3 bases: TGTGCCAGCAATCCGACTGCCGACTCTGGAAACACCATATATTTT.

The V and J genes are TRBV5-5 and TRBJ2-2, with 7 bases matching TRBD2. Germline CDR1 is SGHKS and CDR2 is YYEKEE (reference sequence). V lost 4 bases to trimming and J lost 3 bases; unmatched junction nucleotides: 6. The CDR3 covers 15 residues. The CDR3 DNA sequence: TGTGCCAGCAGCCCGCATGGGGGGGACACCGGGGAGCTGTTTTTT. Its translation is CASSPHGGDTGELFF. The full variable domain, its missing parts supplied by reference TRBV5-5 and TRBJ2-2, is DAGVTQSPTHLIKTRGQQVTLRCSPISGHKSVSWYQQVLGQGPQFIFQYYEKEERGRGNFPDRFSARQFPNYSSELNVNALLLGDSALYLCASSPHGGDTGELFFGEGSRLTVL.

The chain links TRBV6-5 to TRBJ2-5; unclear D gene. Germline V gene lookup returns CDR1 MNHEY and CDR2 SVGAGI. The CDR3 sequence is 15 residues long. V lost 2 bases and J lost 1, with 11 bases in between. Here the CDR3 reads CASSYTKETQETQYF. For the CDR3, the DNA is TGTGCCAGCAGTTACACGAAGGAGACCCAAGAGACCCAGTACTTC.

The rearrangement joins TRBV10-2 to TRBJ2-7, with 8 bases that match TRBD2. The CDR3 loop spans 12 amino acids. Per the germline V gene, CDR1 is WSHSY and CDR2 is SAAADI. Unmatched junction bases numbered 0, after V lost 5 bases and J lost 3 bases. The CDR3 nucleotides are TGCGCCAGCAGTCGGGAGGGCTACGAGCAGTACTTC. It translates to CASSREGYEQYF.

V and J are TRBV30 and TRBJ2-1; the D is unclear. Germline CDR1 GTSNPN, CDR2 SVGIG (reference sequence). CDR3 size: 11 residues. Trimming shortened V by 2 bases and J by 9 bases, and 8 bases separated the two germline ends. The CDR3 region has the DNA TGTGCCTGGAGTCTAGTAGTTGAGCAGTTCTTC. Its protein product is CAWSLVVEQFF.

Only a few counts were recorded for this clonotype. V and J are TRBV13 and TRBJ2-5, with 9 bases lining up with TRBD2. The J call may be incorrect, as the DNA end agrees better with TRBJ2-1. Germline lookup yields CDR1 PRHDT and CDR2 FYEKMQ (reference sequence). The CDR3 has 15 residues. The CDR3 nucleotides read TGTGCCAGCAGCTTTAGCGGGAGTAATTCCAATGAGCAGTTCTTC. This translates into CASSFSGSNSNEQFF.

The rearrangement uses TRBV14 and TRBJ2-7; D is undetermined. CDR3 length: 15 amino acids. The V end lost 2 bases, the J end lost 6 bases, and 17 bases lay between the germline ends. Per germline, CDR1 SGHDN and CDR2 FVKESK. CDR3 region: CASSQYEGLGPEQYF. In DNA form, the CDR3 reads TGTGCCAGCAGCCAATACGAAGGGCTGGGCCCCGAGCAGTACTTC.

The CDR3 region has the DNA TGTGCCAGCAGTCCGGCCAATGGTGAGCGCAGTACGCAGTATTTT. Translation gives CASSPANGERSTQYF. The chain is built from TRBV28 and TRBJ2-3; the D is unclear. V dropped 5 bases and J dropped 8 bases, with 20 bases sitting between them. Germline V lookup: CDR1 MDHEN, CDR2 SYDVKM. This CDR3 is built from 15 residues.

The rearrangement joins TRBV12-3 or TRBV12-4 to TRBJ2-2, with TRBD1 as a possible D gene (5 bases). Trimming left V 1 base short and J 7 bases short, with 10 bases between. This CDR3 is 14 amino acids long. CDR3 region: CASSLDGAIGELFF. The CDR3 DNA follows: TGTGCCAGCAGTTTAGATGGGGCGATCGGGGAGCTGTTTTTT.